The 29 T cell receptor beta chains in this list originate from one sample, sequenced in a study of STAT5B mutations in CD4+ large granular lymphocyte leukemia (dated by TCRdb to between 2021 and 2024). Library generation was performed with the immunoSEQ multiplex PCR assay. Entries here come from immuneACCESS through TCRdb and include only in-frame sequences with V and J called. Some clones fail to appear in such tables; in the studies checked, an unresolved V gene covers under half of the shortfall, and the cause of the remainder is unknown. The sample includes 23,000 or so clones, with 74% observed a single time. In total, the top ten clones hold roughly a tenth of the sample. The material sequenced was CD4+ T cells from blood buffy coats. These receptors were taken from a human donor in good health.

The chain joins TRBV5-6 to TRBJ1-3, with D possibly matching TRBD1 (6 bases). This CDR3 spans 17 amino acids. Trimming removed 1 base at V and 0 bases at J, with 14 bases between. Germline V gene sequence: CDR1 SGHDT, CDR2 YYEEEE. The CDR3: CASSLWTDFSSGNTIYF. For the CDR3, the DNA is TGTGCCAGCAGCTTGTGGACAGACTTTAGCTCTGGAAACACCATATATTTT. Together with reference TRBV5-6 and TRBJ1-3, the CDR3 gives the full variable domain: DAGVTQSPTHLIKTRGQQVTLRCSPKSGHDTVSWYQQALGQGPQFIFQYYEEEERQRGNFPDRFSGHQFPNYSSELNVNALLLGDSALYLCASSLWTDFSSGNTIYFGEGSWLTVV.

In its sample, this clone is medium-sized. The V call is TRBV6-6, the J call TRBJ2-2; D may be TRBD2 (6 bases). CDR1 is MNHNY and CDR2 is SVGAGI in the germline V gene (reference sequence). V gave up 6 bases and J gave up 5 bases, with 13 bases separating them. The CDR3 extends over 14 amino acids. The CDR3 coding sequence is TGTGCCAGCAGAACGGGGGAATTTACCGGGGAGCTGTTTTTT. This gives the protein CASRTGEFTGELFF.

This rearrangement joins TRBV4-2 to TRBJ1-2; D is uncertain. V lost 5 bases to trimming and J lost 2 bases, with 9 bases between them. Germline-derived CDR1 and CDR2 are LGHNA and YNFKEQ. The CDR3 totals 13 residues. CDR3 nucleotide sequence: TGTGCCAGCAGCTCAGACATGAACTATGGCTACACCTTC. This codes for CASSSDMNYGYTF.

This chain links TRBV7-3 with TRBJ2-1; D perhaps matches TRBD2 (5 bases). Germline V CDR1 and CDR2: SGHTA, FQGTGA. The CDR3 length is 16 residues. The germline V and J ends were trimmed by 2 bases and 0 bases, with 11 bases remaining between them. CDR3 residues: CASSLEGGSSYNEQFF. The CDR3 DNA follows: TGTGCCAGCAGCTTAGAGGGTGGGTCCTCCTACAATGAGCAGTTCTTC.

The chain has TRBV19 and TRBJ2-3; TRBD2 matches 9 bases. The trim removed 4 bases at V and 1 base at J, leaving 0 bases unmatched. The V gene's germline CDR1 is LNHDA and CDR2 SQIVND (reference sequence). The CDR3 covers 14 residues. The CDR3 reads CASSSGGGTDTQYF. The CDR3 region has the DNA TGTGCCAGTAGTAGCGGGGGGGGCACAGATACGCAGTATTTT.

This clone was seen a handful of times. The chain is built from TRBV27 and TRBJ2-4, with D perhaps matching TRBD2 (6 bases). The CDR3 runs to 14 residues. Germline V CDR1 and CDR2: MNHEY, SMNVEV (reference sequence). V dropped 1 base and J dropped 6 bases, with 10 bases sitting between them. The CDR3 DNA reads as TGTGCCAGCAGTTTATGGGGTAGCGGAAACATTCAGTACTTC. Residues: CASSLWGSGNIQYF.

The rearrangement joins TRBV7-2 to TRBJ2-3; 7 nucleotides agree with TRBD1. Germline-derived CDR1 and CDR2 are SGHTA and FQGNSA. The CDR3 length is 16 residues. Trimming took 2 bases from V and 7 from J; bases not matched to a gene: 12. The CDR3 nucleotides are TGTGCCAGCAGCTTATTTTCCCCTAGAGGGGGCAATACGCAGTATTTT. Its protein product is CASSLFSPRGGNTQYF.

This clone was counted between two and nine times. The chain combines TRBV2 with TRBJ1-6; D is unclear. V gave up 8 bases and J gave up 7 bases, with 9 bases separating them. The CDR3 loop spans 12 amino acids. The germline V gene has CDR1 SNHLY and CDR2 FYNNEI. The CDR3 DNA is TGTGCCAGCTCCATGCCGAATTCACCCCTCCACTTT. Encoded protein: CASSMPNSPLHF.

This chain connects TRBV18 to TRBJ2-7, with 8 positions matching TRBD1. The V segment lost 4 bases and the J segment 3 bases; nucleotides outside the gene matches: 8. Per the germline V gene, CDR1 is KGHSH and CDR2 is LQKENI. The CDR3 loop spans 15 amino acids. The CDR3 coding sequence is TGTGCCAGCTCACTTTCGGGACAGGCCAACTACGAGCAGTACGTC. Translated, it gives CASSLSGQANYEQYV.

V usage is TRBV2 and J usage is TRBJ1-4, with unresolved D. Trimming took 8 bases from V and 0 from J, leaving 7 bases between them. The V gene's germline CDR1 is SNHLY and CDR2 FYNNEI. There are 13 residues in the CDR3. The CDR3 bases are TGTGCCAGCGAGGGATCAACTAATGAAAAACTGTTTTTT. As protein: CASEGSTNEKLFF.

This clone was detected only once. The chain is built from TRBV27 and TRBJ2-1; TRBD2 might be the D (6 bases). Deletions cut 5 bases from V and 4 bases from J, with 18 bases between. Per the germline V gene, CDR1 is MNHEY and CDR2 is SMNVEV (reference sequence). The CDR3 has 16 residues. The CDR3 here is CASSRVGAGRYNEQFF. The CDR3 region has the DNA TGTGCCAGCAGTAGGGTCGGGGCGGGGAGATACAATGAGCAGTTCTTC.

A single count supports this clone. The chain employs TRBV9 and TRBJ2-1; D is unclear. Germline V gene lookup returns CDR1 SGDLS and CDR2 YYNGEE. The CDR3 totals 13 residues. V shed 3 bases and J shed 0 bases, with 4 bases lying between them. CDR3 region: CASSGSSYNEQFF. DNA for the CDR3: TGTGCCAGCAGCGGAAGCTCCTACAATGAGCAGTTCTTC.

The chain employs TRBV14 and TRBJ2-1; D ambiguous. V was pared by 4 bases and J by 9 bases, with 13 bases between. This CDR3 spans 13 amino acids. Per germline, CDR1 SGHDN and CDR2 FVKESK. CDR3 sequence reads: CASSPSAYGEQFF. CDR3 bases: TGTGCCAGCAGCCCAAGCGCCTACGGTGAGCAGTTCTTC.

This chain connects TRBV19 to TRBJ2-3; no clear D. Germline lookup yields CDR1 LNHDA and CDR2 SQIVND (reference sequence). The CDR3 is 12 residues long. The V and J ends lost 6 bases and 7 bases respectively, with 11 bases between them. CDR3: CASSHTRYTQYF. CDR3 in DNA: TGTGCCAGTAGCCATACGCGGTATACGCAGTATTTT.

The CDR3 bases are TGTGCCAGAGACAGGGGGACCTCCTCGGACTACACCTTC. It specifies CARDRGTSSDYTF. V is TRBV2 and J is TRBJ1-2; 9 nucleotides align to TRBD1. The J segment lost 10 bases and the V segment lost 9 bases, leaving 12 bases of the junction unmatched. CDR3 length equals 13 residues. CDR1 and CDR2 (germline): SNHLY, FYNNEI.

This sequence joins TRBV25-1 and TRBJ1-3; D gene unclear. The germline V and J ends were trimmed by 3 bases and 0 bases, with 9 bases remaining between them. The CDR3 is made up of 15 amino acids. Germline values: CDR1 MGHDK, CDR2 SYGVNS. The CDR3 DNA follows: TGTGCCAGCAGTGAGATCTACGACTCTGGAAACACCATATATTTT. It codes for CASSEIYDSGNTIYF.

V gene TRBV15 combines with J gene TRBJ1-6; the D is unclear. CDR3 length: 14 amino acids. The V and J ends lost 6 bases and 5 bases respectively, with 11 bases between them. Germline values: CDR1 LNHNV, CDR2 YYDKDF (reference sequence). In DNA, the CDR3 is TGTGCCACCAGTAAAGGGCAAAATAATTCACCCCTCCACTTT. Translated, it gives CATSKGQNNSPLHF.

This chain uses TRBV14 with TRBJ1-3, with 9 bases identical to TRBD1. Germline trimming cut 5 bases from V and 4 bases from J; bases unmatched to any gene: 6. Germline V gives CDR1 SGHDN, CDR2 FVKESK. CDR3 size: 15 residues. The DNA of the CDR3 is TGTGCCAGCAGCACTGACAGGGGGTACGGAAACACCATATATTTT. This gives the protein CASSTDRGYGNTIYF.

The chain joins TRBV6-1 to TRBJ2-3; no definite D call. The V end lost 4 bases, the J end lost 4 bases, and 9 bases lay between the germline ends. From germline, CDR1 is MNHNS and CDR2 SASEGT. This CDR3 comprises 13 residues. CDR3 DNA sequence: TGTGCCAGCAGTGTAGGTAGCCCAGATACGCAGTATTTT. Protein: CASSVGSPDTQYF.

The gene calls are TRBV7-6 and TRBJ2-2; 8 nucleotides match TRBD1. The CDR3 runs to 14 residues. The V segment lost 5 bases and the J segment 4 bases; nucleotides outside the gene matches: 3. Germline V gene lookup returns CDR1 SGHVS and CDR2 FNYEAQ. CDR3 DNA sequence: TGTGCCAGCAGCCTTACAGGGGGCACCGGGGAGCTGTTTTTT. Encoded protein: CASSLTGGTGELFF. Filled out from reference TRBV7-6 and TRBJ2-2, the complete variable domain reads GAGVSQSPRYKVTKRGQDVALRCDPISGHVSLYWYRQALGQGPEFLTYFNYEAQQDKSGLPNDRFSAERPEGSISTLTIQRTEQRDSAMYRCASSLTGGTGELFFGEGSRLTVL.

This clone was seen more than once but under ten times. This sequence joins TRBV6-4 and TRBJ2-3, with D possibly matching TRBD1 (6 bases). Germline V gives CDR1 MRHNA, CDR2 SNTAGT. The CDR3 consists of 13 residues. V gave up 8 bases and J gave up 2 bases, with 11 bases separating them. CDR3 region: CASAGEYTDTQYF. The CDR3 DNA is TGTGCCAGCGCAGGGGAATACACAGATACGCAGTATTTT.

The V call is TRBV2, the J call TRBJ2-7; D perhaps matches TRBD2 (6 bases). Germline CDR1 reads SNHLY; CDR2 reads FYNNEI. CDR3 length: 10 amino acids. Trimming stripped 8 bases from V and 12 bases from J, with 14 bases between. The CDR3 DNA follows: TGTGCCAGCTCCCGCGGGATGTGGTACTTC. It yields the protein CASSRGMWYF.

The chain links TRBV18 to TRBJ2-5; D is perhaps TRBD2 (5 bases). Germline CDR1 KGHSH, CDR2 LQKENI. Trimming pared 3 bases from V and 5 bases from J, leaving 16 bases between. This CDR3 has 15 amino acids. The CDR3 sequence: CASSPLRGGSETQYF. The CDR3, as DNA: TGTGCCAGCTCACCTCTCCGAGGCGGGTCGGAGACCCAGTACTTC.

The DNA of the CDR3 is TGTGCCAGCAGCGAGACAGGGGGAATCTCCTACAATGAGCAGTTCTTC. This encodes CASSETGGISYNEQFF. The chain recombines TRBV11-3 with TRBJ2-1; the match to TRBD1 covers 9 bases. V lost 5 bases and J lost 0; bases outside the gene matches: 5. Germline V CDR1 and CDR2: SGHNT, YENEEA. This CDR3 has 16 amino acids.

This clone appeared a few times. The chain couples TRBV2 to TRBJ2-7; weak D call: TRBD2 (6 bases). The CDR3 loop spans 14 amino acids. V was cut by 4 bases and J by 4 bases, with 14 bases left in between. CDR1 is SNHLY and CDR2 is FYNNEI in the germline V gene. The DNA for the CDR3 is TGTGCCAGCAGTGTTGGGGGGTCCCTTTACGAGCAGTACGTC. Protein sequence: CASSVGGSLYEQYV.

The chain has TRBV27 and TRBJ2-7, with 8 bases matching TRBD2. V dropped 3 bases and J dropped 0; count of bases not matched to a gene: 7. The germline V gene has CDR1 MNHEY and CDR2 SMNVEV (reference sequence). The CDR3 has 16 amino acids. The DNA for the CDR3 is TGTGCCAGCAGTTTCCGGACTAGCCAAAACTCCTACGAGCAGTACTTC. It specifies CASSFRTSQNSYEQYF.

This clone was detected only a few times. The chain has TRBV9 and TRBJ1-1; D not certain. Germline V gives CDR1 SGDLS, CDR2 YYNGEE. The ends were cut back, 4 bases at V and 0 bases at J, with 13 bases in the middle. The CDR3 runs 15 residues. The DNA of the CDR3 is TGTGCCAGCAGCTCCTACCCGGAGATGAACACTGAAGCTTTCTTT. Translating gives CASSSYPEMNTEAFF.

The V gene is TRBV5-1, the J gene TRBJ2-7; 10 bases are shared with TRBD1. The CDR3 spans 13 residues. The J segment lost 6 bases and the V segment lost 4 bases, leaving 4 bases of the junction unmatched. Germline V gives CDR1 SGHRS, CDR2 YFSETQ. This CDR3 is CASSRDRGGEQYF. The CDR3 DNA sequence: TGCGCCAGCAGCCGGGACAGGGGAGGCGAGCAGTACTTC.

This chain uses TRBV25-1 with TRBJ1-2; D possibly corresponds to TRBD1 (6 bases). The V gene lost 6 bases and the J gene lost 5 bases, with 19 bases spanning the gap. Looked up from germline, CDR1 is MGHDK and CDR2 is SYGVNS. This CDR3 contains 15 residues. CDR3 sequence reads: CASSEPVRGGYGYTF. The CDR3 bases are TGTGCCAGCAGCGAGCCTGTCAGGGGAGGTTATGGCTACACCTTC.